This T cell receptor (beta chain) was sequenced in a study of response to subunit inactivated influenza vaccine. TCRdb fed the RT-PCR reads into MiXCR, producing one record per CDR3 protein. This sample has around 600,000 distinct CDR3 sequences, with around 11% found just once. The CDR3 sequence is 13 residues long. V was pared by 4 bases and J by 3 bases, with 13 bases between. Germline V gene data show CDR1 as SQVTM and CDR2 as ANQGSEA. These data were also filed under a second study, of T cells expressing NK-cell markers. That report notes: As the method of synthesis, 5'RACE template switching with UMIs yielded TCR beta cDNA.

The source was PBMCs from blood, collected on the day of vaccination. V usage is TRBV29-1 and J usage is TRBJ2-7; D is uncertain. The TCR sequence derives from a man aged 45-60 years who received an inactivated influenza vaccine. The CDR3 sequence: CSVAMSDDYEQYF. In nucleotides, the CDR3 is TGCAGCGTTGCAATGTCAGACGACTACGAGCAGTACTTC.